Sequencing of this T cell receptor (beta chain) was carried out in a study of blood T cell repertoires in COVID-19. Study background: Acute and convalescent COVID-19 specimens originated in the United States, Italy and Spain.

The protocol was immunoSEQ multiplex PCR, while the TCRdb copy is restricted to in-frame clones and leaves out a portion. The sample consists of about 210,000 clones, 81% of them appearing once. Trimming pared 9 bases from V and 4 bases from J, leaving 16 bases between. The CDR3 runs 13 residues. From germline, CDR1 is LGHDT and CDR2 YNNKEL (reference sequence). This clone was seen a handful of times. Material: PBMCs or T cells enriched from blood (not recorded which). The receptor was derived from a woman aged 45-59 years with acute COVID-19. This chain uses TRBV3-1 (or the pseudogene TRBV3-2) with TRBJ2-7, with D perhaps TRBD1 (7 bases). The chain's CDR3 is CASQNRGGYEQYF. The CDR3 nucleotides read TGTGCCAGTCAGAACAGGGGAGGATACGAGCAGTACTTC.